This passage covers 7 T cell receptor beta chains from one sample sequenced in a study of monozygotic twins with inflammatory bowel disease. TCRdb derives one entry per CDR3 protein from the 5' RACE reads, leaving out DNA. The sample table includes roughly 300,000 distinct CDR3 sequences. Material for sequencing was blood. The origin of the receptors is a human donor with ulcerative colitis or Crohn's disease, or a healthy co-twin of an affected twin (not recorded which).

The rearrangement uses TRBV4-2 and TRBJ2-3; TCRdb names TRBD1, which stays unverified in the absence of DNA. The CDR3 contains 15 residues. Germline V gives CDR1 LGHNA, CDR2 YNFKEQ. CDR3 protein: CASSQAGVKADTQYF.

The chain joins TRBV28 to TRBJ2-1. This CDR3 has 14 amino acids. Germline-derived CDR1 and CDR2 are MDHEN and SYDVKM. The CDR3 loop reads CASSLLSARQEQFF.

This chain links TRBV5-1 with TRBJ1-4. CDR1 is SGHRS and CDR2 is YFSETQ in the germline V gene. The CDR3 contains 14 residues. The chain's CDR3 is CASSLDKGNEKLFF.

The rearrangement uses TRBV7-2 and TRBJ2-2; the TCRdb D gene call, TRBD2, has no DNA to confirm it. Germline V gene lookup returns CDR1 SGHTA and CDR2 FQGNSA. The CDR3 spans 16 residues. CDR3 protein: CASIQNPTRYTGELFF.

The rearrangement links TRBV29-1 to TRBJ2-1. CDR1 SQVTM and CDR2 ANQGSEA come from the germline V gene. This CDR3 region has 13 residues. The CDR3 protein is CSVVPGPYNEQFF.

This chain joins TRBV4-2 and TRBJ2-1. The CDR3 loop spans 17 amino acids. CDR1 and CDR2 (germline): LGHNA, YNFKEQ. CDR3 in amino acids: CASSQVQATYSYNEQFF.

The chain uses TRBV20-1 and TRBJ1-2. CDR1 is DFQATT and CDR2 is SNEGSKA in the germline V gene (reference sequence). The CDR3 totals 12 residues. CDR3 amino acids: CSASLATWGYTF.